The present T cell receptor (beta chain) was sequenced within a study of T cells after yellow fever vaccination. Whole-study findings and limits: The study noted that FACS-sorted repertoires could contain abundant clonotypes contaminating from the bulk population. At 95% to 98% for CD4 and approximately 88% for CD8, most primary-vaccination clones showed up again after the booster.

This clonotype occurred many times. The antigen is unknown. TCRdb used MiXCR to reprocess the 5' RACE reads, holding one entry per CDR3 protein. Among some 240,000 distinct CDR3 sequences listed, approximately 3.8% were seen once. The V end lost 6 bases, the J end lost 3 bases, and 9 bases lay between the germline ends. This CDR3 contains 14 residues. Germline loops: CDR1 KGHSH, CDR2 LQKENI. V usage is TRBV18 and J usage is TRBJ1-6; D may be TRBD1 (5 bases). The sequences come from PBMCs, collected 15 days after the yellow fever booster vaccination. This sequence was found in a man between 18 and 35 years old who received the YFV17D yellow fever vaccine. CDR3 bases: TGTGCCAGCTCCAAGGGGAACTATAATTCACCCCTCCACTTT. Its translation is CASSKGNYNSPLHF.